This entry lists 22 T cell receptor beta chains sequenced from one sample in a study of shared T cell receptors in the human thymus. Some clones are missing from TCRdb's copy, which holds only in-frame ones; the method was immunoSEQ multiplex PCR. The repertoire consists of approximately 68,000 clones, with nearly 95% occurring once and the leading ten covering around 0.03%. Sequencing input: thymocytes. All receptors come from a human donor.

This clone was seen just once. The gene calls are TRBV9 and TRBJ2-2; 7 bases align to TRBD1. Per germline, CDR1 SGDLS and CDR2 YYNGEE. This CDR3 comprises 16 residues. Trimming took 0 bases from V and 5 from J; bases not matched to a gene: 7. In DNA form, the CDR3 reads TGTGCCAGCAGCGTAGCTGTGACAGGGTTTACCGGGGAGCTGTTTTTT. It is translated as CASSVAVTGFTGELFF.

The CDR3 bases are TGTGCCAGCAGATGGACAGGGGGCGATGCAGAGACCCAGTACTTC. As protein: CASRWTGGDAETQYF. This sequence joins TRBV27 and TRBJ2-5; the match to TRBD1 covers 11 bases. This CDR3 is 15 amino acids long. V lost 6 bases to trimming and J lost 4 bases; unmatched junction nucleotides: 7. Germline assignment: CDR1 MNHEY and CDR2 SMNVEV (reference sequence).

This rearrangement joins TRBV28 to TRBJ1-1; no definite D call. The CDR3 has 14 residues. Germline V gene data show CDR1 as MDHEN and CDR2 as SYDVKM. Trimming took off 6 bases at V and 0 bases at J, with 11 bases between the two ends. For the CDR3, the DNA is TGTGCCAGCAGCAGCCCGTCCGTGAACACTGAAGCTTTCTTT. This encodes CASSSPSVNTEAFF.

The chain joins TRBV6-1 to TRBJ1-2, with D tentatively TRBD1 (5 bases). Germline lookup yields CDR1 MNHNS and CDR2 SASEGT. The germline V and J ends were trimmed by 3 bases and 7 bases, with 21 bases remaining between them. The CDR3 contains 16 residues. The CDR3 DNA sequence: TGTGCCAGCAGTGACCCGTACACATTTGGGGGTTGTGGCTACACCTTC. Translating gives CASSDPYTFGGCGYTF.

The CDR3 here is CASSQYPSPNEKLFF. DNA for the CDR3: TGCGCCAGCAGCCAATATCCTAGCCCTAATGAAAAACTGTTTTTT. The rearrangement joins TRBV5-1 to TRBJ1-4; D not certain. The CDR3 contains 15 residues. V lost 4 bases and J lost 3, with 13 bases in between. The germline V gene has CDR1 SGHRS and CDR2 YFSETQ.

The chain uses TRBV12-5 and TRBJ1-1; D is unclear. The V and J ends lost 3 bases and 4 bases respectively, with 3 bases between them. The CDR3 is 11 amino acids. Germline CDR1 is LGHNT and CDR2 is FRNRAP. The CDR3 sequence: CASGFGTEAFF. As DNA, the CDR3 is TGTGCTAGTGGTTTCGGCACTGAAGCTTTCTTT.

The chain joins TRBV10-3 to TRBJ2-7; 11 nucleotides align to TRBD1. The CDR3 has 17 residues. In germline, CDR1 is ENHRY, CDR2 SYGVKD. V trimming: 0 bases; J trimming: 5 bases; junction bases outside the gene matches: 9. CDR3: CAISESSVGQGAHEQYF. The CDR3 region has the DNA TGTGCCATCAGTGAGTCGAGTGTCGGACAGGGGGCCCACGAGCAGTACTTC.

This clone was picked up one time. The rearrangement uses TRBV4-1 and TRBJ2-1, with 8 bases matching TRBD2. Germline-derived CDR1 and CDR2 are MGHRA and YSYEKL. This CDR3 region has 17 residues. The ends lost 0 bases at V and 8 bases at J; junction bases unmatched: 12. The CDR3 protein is CASSQDWQRGLYDEQFF. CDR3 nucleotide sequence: TGCGCCAGCAGCCAAGATTGGCAGCGGGGGTTATACGATGAGCAGTTCTTC.

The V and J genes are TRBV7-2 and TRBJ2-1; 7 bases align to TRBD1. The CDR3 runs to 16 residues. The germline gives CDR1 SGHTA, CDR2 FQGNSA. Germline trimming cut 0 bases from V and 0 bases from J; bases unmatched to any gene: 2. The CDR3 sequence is CASSLAGDSSYNEQFF. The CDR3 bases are TGTGCCAGCAGCTTAGCGGGGGACAGCTCCTACAATGAGCAGTTCTTC.

The CDR3 DNA follows: TGCGCCAGCAGCCAAGAGGACAGGGGGCCCTACGAGCAGTACTTC. Protein product: CASSQEDRGPYEQYF. The V and J genes are TRBV4-3 and TRBJ2-7, with TRBD1 identical over 11 bases. From germline, CDR1 is LGHNA and CDR2 YSLEER. The CDR3 length is 15 residues. The V segment lost 0 bases and the J segment 2 bases; nucleotides outside the gene matches: 0.

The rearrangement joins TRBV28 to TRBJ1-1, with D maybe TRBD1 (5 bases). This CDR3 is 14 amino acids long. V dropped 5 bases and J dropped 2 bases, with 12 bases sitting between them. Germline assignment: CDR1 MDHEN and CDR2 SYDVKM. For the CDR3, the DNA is TGTGCCAGCAGTCGGGGCAGAGACAACACTGAAGCTTTCTTT. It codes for CASSRGRDNTEAFF. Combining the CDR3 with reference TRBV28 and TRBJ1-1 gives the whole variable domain DVKVTQSSRYLVKRTGEKVFLECVQDMDHENMFWYRQDPGLGLRLIYFSYDVKMKEKGDIPEGYSVSREKKERFSLILESASTNQTSMYLCASSRGRDNTEAFFGQGTRLTVV.

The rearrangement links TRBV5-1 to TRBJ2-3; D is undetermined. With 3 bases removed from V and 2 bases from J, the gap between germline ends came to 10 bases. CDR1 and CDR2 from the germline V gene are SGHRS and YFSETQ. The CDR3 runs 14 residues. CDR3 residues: CASSSRAHTDTQYF. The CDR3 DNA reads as TGCGCCAGCAGCTCTCGGGCCCACACAGATACGCAGTATTTT.

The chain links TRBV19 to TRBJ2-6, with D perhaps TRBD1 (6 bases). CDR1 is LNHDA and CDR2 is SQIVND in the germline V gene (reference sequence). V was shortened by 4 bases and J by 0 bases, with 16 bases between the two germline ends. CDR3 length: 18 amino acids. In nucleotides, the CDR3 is TGTGCCAGTAGTACGCTGGACAGAATATACTCTGGGGCCAACGTCCTGACTTTC. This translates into CASSTLDRIYSGANVLTF.

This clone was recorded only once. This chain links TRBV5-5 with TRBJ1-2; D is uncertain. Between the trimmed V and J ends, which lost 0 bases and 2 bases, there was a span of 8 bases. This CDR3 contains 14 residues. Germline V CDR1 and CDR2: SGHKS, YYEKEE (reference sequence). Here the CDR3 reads CASSLGGLNYGYTF. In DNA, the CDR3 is TGTGCCAGCAGCTTGGGAGGCCTCAACTATGGCTACACCTTC.

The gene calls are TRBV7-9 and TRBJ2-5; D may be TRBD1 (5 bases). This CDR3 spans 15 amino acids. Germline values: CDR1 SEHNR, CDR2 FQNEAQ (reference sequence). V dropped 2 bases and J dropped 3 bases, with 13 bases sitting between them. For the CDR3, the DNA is TGTGCCAGCAGCTTATGGTATAAGGACAAAGAGACCCAGTACTTC. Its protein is CASSLWYKDKETQYF. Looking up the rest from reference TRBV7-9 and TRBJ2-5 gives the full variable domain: DTGVSQNPRHKITKRGQNVTFRCDPISEHNRLYWYRQTLGQGPEFLTYFQNEAQLEKSRLLSDRFSAERPKGSFSTLEIQRTEQGDSAMYLCASSLWYKDKETQYFGPGTRLLVL.

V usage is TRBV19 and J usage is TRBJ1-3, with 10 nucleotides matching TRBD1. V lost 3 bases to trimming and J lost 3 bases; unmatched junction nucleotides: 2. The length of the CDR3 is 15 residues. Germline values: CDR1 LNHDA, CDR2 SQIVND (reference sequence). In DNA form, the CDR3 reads TGTGCCAGTAGTATGGGACAGGGGTATGGAAACACCATATATTTT. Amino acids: CASSMGQGYGNTIYF. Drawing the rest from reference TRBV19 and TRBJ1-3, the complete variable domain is DGGITQSPKYLFRKEGQNVTLSCEQNLNHDAMYWYRQDPGQGLRLIYYSQIVNDFQKGDIAEGYSVSREKKESFPLTVTSAQKNPTAFYLCASSMGQGYGNTIYFGEGSWLTVV.

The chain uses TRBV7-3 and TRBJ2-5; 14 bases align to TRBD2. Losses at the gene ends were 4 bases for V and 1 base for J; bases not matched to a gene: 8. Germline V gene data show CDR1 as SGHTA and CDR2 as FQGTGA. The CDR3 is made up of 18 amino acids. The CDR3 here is CASSSGTSGGWFQETQYF. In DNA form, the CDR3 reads TGTGCCAGCAGCTCCGGGACTAGCGGGGGTTGGTTCCAAGAGACCCAGTACTTC.

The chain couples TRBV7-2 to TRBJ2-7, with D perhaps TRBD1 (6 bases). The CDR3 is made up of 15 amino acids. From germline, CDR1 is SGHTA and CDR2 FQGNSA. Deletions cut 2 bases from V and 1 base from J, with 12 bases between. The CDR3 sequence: CASSLRTEESYEQYF. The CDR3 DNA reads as TGTGCCAGCAGCTTAAGGACAGAGGAATCCTACGAGCAGTACTTC.

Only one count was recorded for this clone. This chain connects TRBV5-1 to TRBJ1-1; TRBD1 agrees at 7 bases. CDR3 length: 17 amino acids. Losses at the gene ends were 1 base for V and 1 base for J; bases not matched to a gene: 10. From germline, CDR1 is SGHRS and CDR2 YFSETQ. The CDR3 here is CASSLKKQGSKNTEAFF. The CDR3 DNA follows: TGCGCCAGCAGCTTGAAAAAACAGGGGTCAAAGAACACTGAAGCTTTCTTT. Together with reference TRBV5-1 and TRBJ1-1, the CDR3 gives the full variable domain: KAGVTQTPRYLIKTRGQQVTLSCSPISGHRSVSWYQQTPGQGLQFLFEYFSETQRNKGNFPGRFSGRQFSNSRSEMNVSTLELGDSALYLCASSLKKQGSKNTEAFFGQGTRLTVV.

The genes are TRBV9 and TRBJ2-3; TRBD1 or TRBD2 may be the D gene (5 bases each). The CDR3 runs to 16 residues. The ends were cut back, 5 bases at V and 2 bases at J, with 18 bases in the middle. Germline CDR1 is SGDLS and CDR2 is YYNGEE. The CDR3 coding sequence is TGTGCCAGCAGGGAACAAAACCGGGACGCCACAGATACGCAGTATTTT. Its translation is CASREQNRDATDTQYF.

The DNA of the CDR3 is TGTGCCAGCACCCGACCTGGAGTTTATTCACCCCTCCACTTT. It encodes CASTRPGVYSPLHF. The chain uses TRBV11-2 and TRBJ1-6; D gene ambiguous. The V and J ends lost 7 bases and 8 bases respectively, with 15 bases between them. Germline assignment: CDR1 SGHAT and CDR2 FQNNGV. The CDR3 spans 14 residues.

As DNA, the CDR3 is TGTGCCAGCAGCTGGACTAGCGGGGGGGAAGATACGCAGTATTTT. This gives the protein CASSWTSGGEDTQYF. The chain joins TRBV28 to TRBJ2-3; TRBD2 matches at 15 bases. CDR1 MDHEN and CDR2 SYDVKM come from the germline V gene. This CDR3 comprises 15 residues. Unmatched junction bases numbered 3, after V lost 6 bases and J lost 5 bases.